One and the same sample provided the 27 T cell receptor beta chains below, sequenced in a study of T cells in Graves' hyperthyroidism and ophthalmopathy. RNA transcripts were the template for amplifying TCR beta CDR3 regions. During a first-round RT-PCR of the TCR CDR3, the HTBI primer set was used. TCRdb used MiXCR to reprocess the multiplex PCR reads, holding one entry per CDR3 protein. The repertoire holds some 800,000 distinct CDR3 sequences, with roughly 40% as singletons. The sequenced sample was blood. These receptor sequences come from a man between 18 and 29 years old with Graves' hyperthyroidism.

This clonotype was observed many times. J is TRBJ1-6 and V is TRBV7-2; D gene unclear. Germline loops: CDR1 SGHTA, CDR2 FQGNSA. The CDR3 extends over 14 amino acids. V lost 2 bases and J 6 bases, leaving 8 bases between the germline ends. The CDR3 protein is CASSLSSGNSPLHF. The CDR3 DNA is TGTGCCAGCAGCTTAAGTAGCGGTAATTCACCCCTCCACTTT.

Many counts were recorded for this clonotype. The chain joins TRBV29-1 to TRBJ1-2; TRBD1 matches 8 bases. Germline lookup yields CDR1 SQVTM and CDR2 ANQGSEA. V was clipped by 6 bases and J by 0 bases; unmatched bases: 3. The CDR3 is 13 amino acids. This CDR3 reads CSVSGGPNYGYTF. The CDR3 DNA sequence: TGCAGCGTATCAGGGGGCCCTAACTATGGCTACACCTTC.

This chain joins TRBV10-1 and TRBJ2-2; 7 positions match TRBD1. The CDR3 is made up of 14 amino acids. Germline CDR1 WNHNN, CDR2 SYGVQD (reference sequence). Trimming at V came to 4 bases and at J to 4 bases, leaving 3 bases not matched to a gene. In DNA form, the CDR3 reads TGCGCCAGCAGTGCGCACAGGGGCACCGGGGAGCTGTTTTTT. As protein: CASSAHRGTGELFF.

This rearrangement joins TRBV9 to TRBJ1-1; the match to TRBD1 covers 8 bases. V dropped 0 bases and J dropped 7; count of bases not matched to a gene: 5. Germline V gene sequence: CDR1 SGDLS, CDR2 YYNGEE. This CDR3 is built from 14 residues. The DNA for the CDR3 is TGTGCCAGCAGCGTAGACAGGGGGTCGAATGAAGCTTTCTTT. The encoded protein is CASSVDRGSNEAFF.

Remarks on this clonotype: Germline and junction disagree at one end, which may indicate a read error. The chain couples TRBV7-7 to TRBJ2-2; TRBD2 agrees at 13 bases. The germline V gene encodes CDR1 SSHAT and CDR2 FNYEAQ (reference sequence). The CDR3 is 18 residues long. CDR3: CASSLAATSGRLAGELFF. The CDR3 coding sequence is TGTGCTAGCAGCTTAGCGGCGACTAGCGGGAGGTTGGCCGGGGAGCTGTTTTTT. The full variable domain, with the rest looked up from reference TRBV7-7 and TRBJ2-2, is GAGVSQSPRYKVTKRGQDVTLRCDPISSHATLYWYQQALGQGPEFLTYFNYEAQPDKSGLPSDRFSAERPEGSISTLTIQRTEQRDSAMYRCASSLAATSGRLAGELFFGEGSRLTVL.

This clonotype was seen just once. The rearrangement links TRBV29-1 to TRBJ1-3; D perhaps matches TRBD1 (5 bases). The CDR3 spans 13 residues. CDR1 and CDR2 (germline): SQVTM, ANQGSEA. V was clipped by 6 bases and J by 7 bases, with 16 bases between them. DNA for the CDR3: TGCAGCGTAGTGGGGCAGTGGGGGAACACCATATATTTT. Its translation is CSVVGQWGNTIYF.

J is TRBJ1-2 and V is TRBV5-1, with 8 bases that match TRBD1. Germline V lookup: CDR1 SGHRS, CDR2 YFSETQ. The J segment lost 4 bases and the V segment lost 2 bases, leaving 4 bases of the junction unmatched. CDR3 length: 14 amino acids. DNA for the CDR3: TGCGCCAGCAGCTTCGACAGGGGTTTCTATGGCTACACCTTC. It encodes CASSFDRGFYGYTF.

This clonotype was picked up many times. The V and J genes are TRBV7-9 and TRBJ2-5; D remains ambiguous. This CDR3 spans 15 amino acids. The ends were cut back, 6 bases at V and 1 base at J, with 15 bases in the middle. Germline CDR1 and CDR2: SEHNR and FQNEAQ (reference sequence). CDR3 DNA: TGTGCCAGCAGGTCCCTGGAGTCCCGCCAAGAGACCCAGTACTTC. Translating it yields CASRSLESRQETQYF.

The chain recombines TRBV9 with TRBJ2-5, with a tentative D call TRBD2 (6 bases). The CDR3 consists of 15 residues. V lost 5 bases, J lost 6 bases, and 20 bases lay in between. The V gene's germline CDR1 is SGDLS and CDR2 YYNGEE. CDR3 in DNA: TGTGCCAGCAGTTCGCGGTTAGCGGCCTGGCAGACCCAGTACTTC. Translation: CASSSRLAAWQTQYF.

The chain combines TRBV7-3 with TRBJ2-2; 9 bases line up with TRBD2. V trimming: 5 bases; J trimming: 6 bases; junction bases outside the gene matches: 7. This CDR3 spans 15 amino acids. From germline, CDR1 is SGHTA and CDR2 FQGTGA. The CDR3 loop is CASSPQGGGAGELFF. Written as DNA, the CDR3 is TGTGCCAGCAGCCCACAGGGCGGGGGGGCCGGGGAGCTGTTTTTT.

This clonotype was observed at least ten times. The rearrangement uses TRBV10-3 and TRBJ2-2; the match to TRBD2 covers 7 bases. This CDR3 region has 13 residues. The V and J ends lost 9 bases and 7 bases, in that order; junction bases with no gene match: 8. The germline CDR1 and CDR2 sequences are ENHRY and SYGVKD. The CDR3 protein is CAMIDAGVGELFF. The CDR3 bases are TGTGCCATGATCGATGCGGGGGTCGGGGAGCTGTTTTTT.

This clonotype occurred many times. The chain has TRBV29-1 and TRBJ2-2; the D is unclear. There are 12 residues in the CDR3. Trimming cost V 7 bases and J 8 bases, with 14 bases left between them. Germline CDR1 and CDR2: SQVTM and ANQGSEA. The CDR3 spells CSAPAATGELFF. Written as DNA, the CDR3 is TGCAGCGCACCGGCGGCGACGGGGGAGCTGTTTTTT.

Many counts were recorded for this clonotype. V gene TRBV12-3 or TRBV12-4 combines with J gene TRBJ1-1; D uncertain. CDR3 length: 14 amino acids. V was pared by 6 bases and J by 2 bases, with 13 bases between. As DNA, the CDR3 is TGTGCCAGCAGCTCCCCGACTGTAAACACTGAAGCTTTCTTT. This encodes CASSSPTVNTEAFF.

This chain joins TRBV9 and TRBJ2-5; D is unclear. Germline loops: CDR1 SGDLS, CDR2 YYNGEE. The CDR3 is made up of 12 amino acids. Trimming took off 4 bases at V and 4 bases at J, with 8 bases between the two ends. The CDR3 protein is CASSHARETQYF. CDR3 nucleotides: TGTGCCAGCAGCCATGCCCGAGAGACCCAGTACTTC.

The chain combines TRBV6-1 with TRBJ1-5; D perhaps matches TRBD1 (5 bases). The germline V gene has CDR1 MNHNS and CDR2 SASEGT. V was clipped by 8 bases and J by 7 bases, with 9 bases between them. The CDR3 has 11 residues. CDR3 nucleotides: TGTGCCAGCGCCCGGGGGCAGCCCCAGCATTTT. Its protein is CASARGQPQHF.

The CDR3 nucleotides read TGTGCCAGCAGCCACGGACAGCTTTATGGCTACACCTTC. Translating it yields CASSHGQLYGYTF. The rearrangement joins TRBV3-1 to TRBJ1-2, with D tentatively TRBD1 (6 bases). This CDR3 has 13 residues. Trimming removed 3 bases at V and 5 bases at J, with 10 bases between. CDR1 and CDR2 from the germline V gene are LGHDT and YNNKEL (reference sequence).

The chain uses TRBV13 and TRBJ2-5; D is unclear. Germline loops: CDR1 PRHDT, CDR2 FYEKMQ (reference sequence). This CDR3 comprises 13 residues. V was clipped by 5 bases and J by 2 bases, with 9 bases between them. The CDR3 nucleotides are TGTGCCAGCAGCCCCCAGCCGCAAGAGACCCAGTACTTC. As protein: CASSPQPQETQYF.

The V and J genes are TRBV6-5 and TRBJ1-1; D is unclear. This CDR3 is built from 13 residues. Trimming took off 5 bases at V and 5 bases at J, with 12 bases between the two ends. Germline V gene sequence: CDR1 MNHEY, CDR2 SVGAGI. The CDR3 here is CASSEAHNTEAFF. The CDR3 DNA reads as TGTGCCAGCAGTGAAGCCCATAATACTGAAGCTTTCTTT.

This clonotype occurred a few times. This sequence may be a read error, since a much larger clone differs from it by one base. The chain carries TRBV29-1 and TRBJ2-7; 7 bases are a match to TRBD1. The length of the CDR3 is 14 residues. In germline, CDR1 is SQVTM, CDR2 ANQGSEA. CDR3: CSVGNGDSSYEQHF. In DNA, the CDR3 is TGCAGCGTTGGCAACGGGGACAGCTCCTACGAGCAGCACTTC.

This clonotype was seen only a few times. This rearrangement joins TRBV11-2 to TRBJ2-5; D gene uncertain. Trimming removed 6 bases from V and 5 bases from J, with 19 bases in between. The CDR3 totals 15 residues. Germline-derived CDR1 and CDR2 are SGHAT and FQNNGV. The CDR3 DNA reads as TGTGCCAGCAGTTACCAGCCAGATTTTCCGGAGACCCAGTACTTC. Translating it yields CASSYQPDFPETQYF. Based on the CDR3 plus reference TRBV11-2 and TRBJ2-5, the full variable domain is EAGVAQSPRYKIIEKRQSVAFWCNPISGHATLYWYQQILGQGPKLLIQFQNNGVVDDSQLPKDRFSAERLKGVDSTLKIQPAKLEDSAVYLCASSYQPDFPETQYFGPGTRLLVL.

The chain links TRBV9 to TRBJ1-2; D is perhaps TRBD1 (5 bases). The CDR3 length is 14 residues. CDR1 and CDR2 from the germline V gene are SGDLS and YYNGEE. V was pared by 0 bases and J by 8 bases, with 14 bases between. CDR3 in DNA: TGTGCCAGCAGCGTAGGGGACGGGAGAACGGGCTACACCTTC. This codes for CASSVGDGRTGYTF.

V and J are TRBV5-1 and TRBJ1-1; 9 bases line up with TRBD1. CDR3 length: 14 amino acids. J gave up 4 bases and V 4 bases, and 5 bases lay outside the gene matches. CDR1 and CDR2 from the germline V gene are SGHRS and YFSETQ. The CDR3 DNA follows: TGCGCCAGCAGCCAAGCGGGACAGGGCACTGAAGCTTTCTTT. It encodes CASSQAGQGTEAFF.

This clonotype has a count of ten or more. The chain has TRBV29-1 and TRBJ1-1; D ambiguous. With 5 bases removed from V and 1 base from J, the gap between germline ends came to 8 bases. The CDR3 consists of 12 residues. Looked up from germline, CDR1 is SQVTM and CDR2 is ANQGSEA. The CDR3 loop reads CSVRHSNTEAFF. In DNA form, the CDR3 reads TGCAGCGTTCGACATTCGAACACTGAAGCTTTCTTT.

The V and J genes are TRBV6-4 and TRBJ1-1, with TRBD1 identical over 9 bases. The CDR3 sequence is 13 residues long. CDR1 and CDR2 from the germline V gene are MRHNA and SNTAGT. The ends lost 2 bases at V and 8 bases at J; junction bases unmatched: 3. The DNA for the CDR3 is TGTGCCAGCAGTGACCCGGGACAGGGCGAAGCTTTCTTT. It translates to CASSDPGQGEAFF.

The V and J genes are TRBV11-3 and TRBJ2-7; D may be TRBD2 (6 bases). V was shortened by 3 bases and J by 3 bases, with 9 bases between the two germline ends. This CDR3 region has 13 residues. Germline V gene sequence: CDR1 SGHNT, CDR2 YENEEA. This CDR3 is CASSFLSGYEQYF. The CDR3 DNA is TGTGCCAGCAGCTTCCTTAGCGGCTACGAGCAGTACTTC.

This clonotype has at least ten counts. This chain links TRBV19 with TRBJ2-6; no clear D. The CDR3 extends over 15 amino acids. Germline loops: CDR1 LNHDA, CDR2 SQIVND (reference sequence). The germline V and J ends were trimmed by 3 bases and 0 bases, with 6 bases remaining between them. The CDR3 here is CASSITVSGANVLTF. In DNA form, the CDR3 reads TGTGCCAGTAGTATTACTGTCTCTGGGGCCAACGTCCTGACTTTC.

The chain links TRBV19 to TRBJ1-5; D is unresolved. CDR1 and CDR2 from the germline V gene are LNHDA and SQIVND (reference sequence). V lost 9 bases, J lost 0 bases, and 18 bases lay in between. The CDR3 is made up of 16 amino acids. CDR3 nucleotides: TGTGCCAGCAGCCAAGGGCCCCCTTATAGCAATCAGCCCCAGCATTTT. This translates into CASSQGPPYSNQPQHF.